Following are 27 T cell receptor beta chains from one sample sequenced in a study of blood T cells in healthy people across ages. Primed by a sample-barcoded 5' primer and a J-beta primer mix, a second PCR proceeded for 7 to 11 cycles. MiXCR, run by TCRdb on the 5' RACE reads, gives a single entry per CDR3 protein. The table lists more than 750,000 distinct CDR3 sequences, 25% to 35% of them singletons, with roughly 10% in the top ten. These data were likewise used in another study, on T cells of mothers and their children.

What was sequenced was blood. These receptors all come from a woman between 35 and 50 years old in good health.

The table lists this clonotype with many counts. The CDR3 loop reads CASSQDPSRLAGVYEQYF. CDR3 DNA sequence: TGTGCCAGCAGCCAAGATCCCTCCCGACTAGCGGGGGTCTACGAGCAGTACTTC. The gene calls are TRBV4-2 and TRBJ2-7; TRBD2 matches at 12 bases. The CDR3 covers 18 residues. V lost 0 bases to trimming and J lost 3 bases; unmatched junction nucleotides: 9. Per the germline V gene, CDR1 is LGHNA and CDR2 is YNFKEQ.

The CDR3 loop is CAAQYGTTGNEQFF. The CDR3 DNA reads as TGTGCCGCCCAGTATGGCACTACTGGCAATGAGCAGTTCTTC. V is TRBV6-1 and J is TRBJ2-1; D unclear. The germline V gene has CDR1 MNHNS and CDR2 SASEGT. The length of the CDR3 is 14 residues. With 11 bases removed from V and 6 bases from J, the gap between germline ends came to 20 bases.

This clonotype was counted a few times. The V gene is TRBV7-8, the J gene TRBJ2-1, with a tentative D call TRBD2 (5 bases). The germline V gene encodes CDR1 SGHVS and CDR2 FQNEAQ. The CDR3 loop spans 13 amino acids. V dropped 5 bases and J dropped 7 bases, with 12 bases sitting between them. The CDR3 loop is CASSRGIGNEQFF. The CDR3 DNA reads TGTGCCAGCAGCCGAGGGATAGGAAATGAGCAGTTCTTC.

J is TRBJ2-5 and V is TRBV12-3 or TRBV12-4; the D is unclear. The CDR3 covers 13 residues. V lost 6 bases and J lost 2, with 10 bases in between. CDR3 bases: TGTGCCAGCAGCCCCGAAACGCAAGAGACCCAGTACTTC. It codes for CASSPETQETQYF.

The J gene is TRBJ1-1, the V gene TRBV19; 7 positions match TRBD1. The CDR3 runs 14 residues. The junction had 7 bases not matched to a gene; V was cut back by 3 bases and J by 6 bases. Germline assignment: CDR1 LNHDA and CDR2 SQIVND (reference sequence). CDR3 in DNA: TGTGCCAGTAGTATCGGGCAGGGGGTAGCTGAAGCTTTCTTT. It codes for CASSIGQGVAEAFF.

The gene calls are TRBV7-9 and TRBJ2-5; 8 nucleotides line up with TRBD1. The germline V gene encodes CDR1 SEHNR and CDR2 FQNEAQ (reference sequence). Unmatched junction bases numbered 1, after V lost 1 base and J lost 6 bases. The CDR3 spans 13 residues. This CDR3 is CASSLGTGQTQYF. The CDR3 DNA reads TGTGCCAGCAGCTTAGGGACAGGGCAGACCCAGTACTTC.

This clonotype was observed many times. The chain links TRBV25-1 to TRBJ2-1; 7 bases align to TRBD1. Trimming took 3 bases from V and 5 from J; bases not matched to a gene: 7. The CDR3 totals 15 residues. Germline CDR1 and CDR2: MGHDK and SYGVNS. CDR3 DNA: TGTGCCAGCAGTGAGCCGGGACAGCAGCACAATGAGCAGTTCTTC. It codes for CASSEPGQQHNEQFF.

This clonotype turned up a few times. The chain combines TRBV3-1 with TRBJ2-3, with 8 bases aligning to TRBD2. The CDR3 runs to 16 residues. With V trimmed by 1 base and J by 2 bases, 5 bases remained unmatched. Germline CDR1 LGHDT, CDR2 YNNKEL (reference sequence). The CDR3, as DNA: TGTGCCAGCAGCCAAGGACGAGCGGGGGTCACAGATACGCAGTATTTT. It translates to CASSQGRAGVTDTQYF.

This chain joins TRBV2 and TRBJ1-4; no clear D. There are 14 residues in the CDR3. Trimming pared 4 bases from V and 4 bases from J, leaving 10 bases between. CDR1 and CDR2 from the germline V gene are SNHLY and FYNNEI. CDR3 loop: CASSGSTVNEKLFF. CDR3 bases: TGTGCCAGCAGTGGGAGCACAGTTAATGAAAAACTGTTTTTT.

The chain combines TRBV7-9 with TRBJ2-7; TRBD1 matches 8 bases. The ends lost 4 bases at V and 6 bases at J; junction bases unmatched: 8. The CDR3 loop spans 14 amino acids. The germline gives CDR1 SEHNR, CDR2 FQNEAQ (reference sequence). This chain's CDR3 is CASSSGQGSSEQYF. CDR3 DNA: TGTGCCAGCAGCTCAGGACAGGGCTCTTCCGAGCAGTACTTC.

At least ten counts were recorded for this clonotype. The chain has TRBV4-2 and TRBJ2-1; D remains unclear. Germline CDR1 and CDR2: LGHNA and YNFKEQ. This CDR3 comprises 17 residues. V shed 0 bases and J shed 0 bases, with 12 bases lying between them. CDR3: CASSQEPRLRSYNEQFF. The CDR3 DNA sequence: TGTGCCAGCAGCCAAGAACCACGTCTGCGCTCCTACAATGAGCAGTTCTTC.

This clonotype was detected ten times or more. This rearrangement joins TRBV28 to TRBJ2-7; 9 bases are shared with TRBD2. The J segment lost 4 bases and the V segment lost 7 bases, leaving 11 bases of the junction unmatched. Germline CDR1 reads MDHEN; CDR2 reads SYDVKM. This CDR3 is 15 amino acids long. The CDR3 sequence: CASTSPAGGQYEQYF. CDR3 in DNA: TGTGCCAGCACCTCACCTGCGGGGGGGCAGTACGAGCAGTACTTC.

Worth noting for this clonotype: Germline and junction disagree at one end, which may indicate a read error. The chain employs TRBV7-9 and TRBJ2-5, with D unclear. The germline V gene has CDR1 SEHNR and CDR2 FQNEAQ (reference sequence). This CDR3 comprises 14 residues. This chain's CDR3 is CTSSSRRLQETQYF. CDR3 sequence (DNA): TGTACCAGCAGCAGCAGACGCCTCCAAGAGACCCAGTACTTC. The whole variable domain, remainder taken from reference TRBV7-9 and TRBJ2-5, is DTGVSQNPRHKITKRGQNVTFRCDPISEHNRLYWYRQTLGQGPEFLTYFQNEAQLEKSRLLSDRFSAERPKGSFSTLEIQRTEQGDSAMYLCTSSSRRLQETQYFGPGTRLLVL.

This clonotype showed up many times. This chain links TRBV5-1 with TRBJ2-7; D call uncertain. V lost 4 bases, J lost 0 bases, and 14 bases lay in between. CDR3 size: 15 residues. The V gene's germline CDR1 is SGHRS and CDR2 YFSETQ. The CDR3 reads CASSPLRVSSYEQYF. The CDR3 nucleotides are TGCGCCAGCAGCCCCCTCCGGGTATCCTCCTACGAGCAGTACTTC.

The rearrangement uses TRBV28 and TRBJ1-1; D gene uncertain. Trimming pared 7 bases from V and 0 bases from J, leaving 9 bases between. CDR3 length: 13 residues. Germline-derived CDR1 and CDR2 are MDHEN and SYDVKM. CDR3 residues: CASKLYLNTEAFF. DNA of the CDR3: TGTGCCAGCAAGCTCTACCTGAACACTGAAGCTTTCTTT.

The genes are TRBV5-1 and TRBJ2-7; D assignment may be TRBD1 or TRBD2 (5 bases each). The germline CDR1 and CDR2 sequences are SGHRS and YFSETQ. Trimming removed 3 bases from V and 6 bases from J, with 16 bases in between. This CDR3 region has 14 residues. As DNA, the CDR3 is TGCGCCAGCAGCTCATCCGGGGCAGGGACCGAGCAGTACTTC. Its protein product is CASSSSGAGTEQYF.

Concerning this clonotype: Possible read error: a much larger clone is one base away. The chain uses TRBV20-1 and TRBJ2-5; TRBD1 or TRBD2 may be the D gene (5 bases each). Germline V gives CDR1 DFQATT, CDR2 SNEGSKA (reference sequence). The CDR3 is 15 amino acids. The CDR3 loop is CSARGHGGGQGTQYF. The CDR3 DNA follows: TGCAGTGCTAGAGGTCATGGGGGTGGGCAAGGGACCCAGTACTTC.

This clonotype has just one count. This clone may be a read error of a much larger clone one base away. In this CDR3 the conserved last residue, phenylalanine or tryptophan, is missing, so a read error is likely. The V gene is TRBV7-3, the J gene TRBJ2-1; 7 nucleotides align to TRBD1. This CDR3 contains 14 residues. Looked up from germline, CDR1 is SGHTA and CDR2 is FQGTGA. V dropped 5 bases and J dropped 3; count of bases not matched to a gene: 4. The CDR3 sequence is CASSARQGYNEQFV. Here the CDR3 DNA reads TGTGCCAGCAGCGCACGACAGGGCTACAATGAGCAGTTCGTC.

This clonotype has only a few counts. A junction end diverges from the germline sequence, so it may reflect a read error. The chain has TRBV7-9 and TRBJ1-1; possibly TRBD1 for D (6 bases). Germline CDR1 and CDR2: SEHNR and FQNEAQ (reference sequence). This CDR3 has 18 amino acids. CDR3 region: CASSSLGGGRGPNTEAFF. The CDR3 DNA is TGTGCCAGTAGCTCCTTAGGGGGAGGGCGGGGTCCGAACACTGAAGCTTTCTTT.

This clonotype was picked up many times. The chain combines TRBV12-3 or TRBV12-4 with TRBJ2-3, with 8 positions matching TRBD2. This CDR3 spans 13 amino acids. V lost 5 bases to trimming and J lost 10 bases; unmatched junction nucleotides: 8. The CDR3 region has the DNA TGTGCCAGCAGTCCCGGGACTAGATCGGCGCAGTATTTT. As protein: CASSPGTRSAQYF.

This clonotype was seen just once. The chain's CDR3 is CASSEYVGDTQYF. In DNA form, the CDR3 reads TGTGCCAGCAGTGAATACGTTGGGGATACGCAGTATTTT. The rearrangement uses TRBV7-9 and TRBJ2-3; D gene ambiguous. V was shortened by 6 bases and J by 6 bases, with 13 bases between the two germline ends. The CDR3 has 13 residues. The germline CDR1 and CDR2 sequences are SEHNR and FQNEAQ (reference sequence).

Note on this clonotype: The junction departs from the called germline gene at one end, perhaps through a read error. V gene TRBV6-2 or TRBV6-3 combines with J gene TRBJ2-7, with 14 bases identical to TRBD2. CDR1 is MNHEY and CDR2 is SVGEGT in the germline V gene. CDR3 size: 19 residues. This CDR3 reads CACSYSGTSGGMVLYEQYF. CDR3 DNA: TGTGCCTGCAGTTACTCGGGGACTAGCGGGGGTATGGTCCTCTACGAGCAGTACTTC.

CDR3 sequence reads: CASSRDRVSEAFF. CDR3 DNA: TGTGCCAGCAGCCGAGACAGGGTATCTGAAGCTTTCTTT. The chain recombines TRBV7-2 with TRBJ1-1, with 7 nucleotides matching TRBD1. CDR3 length: 13 amino acids. CDR1 is SGHTA and CDR2 is FQGNSA in the germline V gene. After removal of 5 bases from V and 6 bases from J, the junction contained 6 bases not matched to a gene.

The rearrangement joins TRBV7-2 to TRBJ2-7; D remains unclear. Trimming left V 7 bases short and J 4 bases short, with 17 bases between. Germline CDR1 is SGHTA and CDR2 is FQGNSA. The CDR3 has 14 residues. CDR3: CASTPHRLLYEQYF. DNA for the CDR3: TGTGCCAGCACCCCCCATAGACTGTTGTACGAGCAGTACTTC.

This clonotype was counted only a few times. This chain links TRBV20-1 with TRBJ2-1, with TRBD2 matching 8 bases. The CDR3 has 15 amino acids. Germline V gene lookup returns CDR1 DFQATT and CDR2 SNEGSKA (reference sequence). V shed 1 base and J 7 bases; nucleotides not matched to a gene: 9. The CDR3 loop reads CSARAWLAGENEQFF. CDR3 in DNA: TGCAGTGCTAGAGCGTGGCTAGCGGGTGAAAATGAGCAGTTCTTC.

V is TRBV6-2 or TRBV6-3 and J is TRBJ1-5; 8 nucleotides match TRBD1. The ends lost 7 bases at V and 5 bases at J; junction bases unmatched: 7. Germline CDR1 is MNHEY and CDR2 is SVGEGT. This CDR3 has 14 amino acids. The CDR3 DNA sequence: TGTGCCAGCAATCCGACAGGGGTAGATCAGCCCCAGCATTTT. It specifies CASNPTGVDQPQHF.

In this sample, this clonotype turned up many times. This chain joins TRBV6-2 or TRBV6-3 and TRBJ2-4; D possibly corresponds to TRBD1 (5 bases). Germline-derived CDR1 and CDR2 are MNHEY and SVGEGT. This CDR3 spans 14 amino acids. Trimming pared 0 bases from V and 7 bases from J, leaving 10 bases between. The CDR3 DNA sequence: TGTGCCAGCAGTTACTCGGTGGGGCTGAACATTCAGTACTTC. Its translation: CASSYSVGLNIQYF.